This TCR beta chain originates from a study of CD8+ T cells in alopecia areata (dated by TCRdb to the late 2010s). Study-wide context: In both human patients and the C3H/HeJ mouse model, the study applied high-throughput TCRbeta sequencing to look at T cell clonal expansion in alopecia areata. Human TCRbeta sequencing covered scalp tissue and sorted CD4+ and CD8+ peripheral blood T cells from patchy and totalis/universalis alopecia areata patients and healthy controls. Clonality in the scalp was compared among normal scalp (n=4), patchy alopecia areata scalp (n=8), and alopecia totalis/universalis scalp (n=8). RNA was extracted with the PAXgene miRNA kit for fixed scalp, the miRNeasy kit for PBMCs, and the RNeasy kit for mouse skin. TCRbeta CDR3 regions were amplified by immunoSEQ multiplex PCR using 35 Vbeta forward and 13 Jbeta reverse primers.

The library was made by the immunoSEQ multiplex PCR assay. RNA was extracted from all samples and reverse transcribed into cDNA, which served as template for TCR sequencing. SuperScript III was used for first-strand cDNA synthesis, primed with a 2:1 mix of oligo-dT and random hexamers. Amplification bias was assessed with a synthetic immune receptor repertoire, and residual bias was removed computationally. The original pipeline was this. Raw reads were preprocessed to remove errors, and CDR3 was defined according to IMGT conventions as the region from the conserved cysteine to phenylalanine. Clonality was computed by normalizing Shannon entropy by log2 of the number of productive unique TCRs and subtracting the result from 1. CD4 or CD8 identity of scalp clones was inferred by cross-referencing scalp TCRbeta sequences with sorted blood CD4 and CD8 repertoires. TCRdb took this table from immuneACCESS and kept in-frame rearrangements with V and J called. Such tables lack part of the clones; where checked against another copy, unresolved V genes explain under half of the gap, and the rest is unexplained. That table is the source of V, J and clone size, and D and trimming were worked out from the DNA. Here the sample has 100,000 to 150,000 clones; 40% to 55% occur a single time. Over 9.5% of the sample comes from the top ten.

Regarding this clone: Its antigen is unknown. Base qualities were left out, and no much larger clone turns up one base away.

Lesional scalp punch biopsies and peripheral blood were collected from alopecia areata patients. PBMCs were isolated by density centrifugation and stained for CD3, CD4 and CD8, after which CD4+ and CD8+ T cells were sorted on a FACSAria. The untreated alopecia areata patients were recruited through a multicenter biomarker study. Blood CD8+ T cells from roughly 5 biomarker-study patients were further sorted into NKG2D-low and NKG2D-high fractions. The CDR3 goes from the cysteine to the phenylalanine over 14 residues. Of the read, only the CDR3 DNA is kept; its 42 bases are in frame from base 1. V and J lose 5 bases and 5 bases, and a span of 11 bases separates them. In the germline V gene, CDR1 corresponds to SGHRS and CDR2 to YFSETQ. Broader findings and caveats from the paper: Resident alphabeta T cells in normal human skin are also sequenced, complicating scalp TCR repertoire analysis, unlike mouse skin dominated by gammadelta T cells. Shared TCR sequences between patients were less evident than in mice, which may be partly attributable to HLA diversity in the patient population. Lesional scalp, especially in alopecia totalis/universalis, showed higher clonality and more expanded CD8+ clones than normal scalp, suggesting antigenic drive.

The receptor's source is a human donor with alopecia areata. The chain links TRBV5-1 with TRBJ1-6, and possibly TRBD1, on 5 matching bases. Sequencing was performed on NKG2D-low CD8+ T cells sorted from blood. Read against the paper, the sample's cell subset or site label means: sorted CD8+ NKG2D-low blood T cells. The DNA reads TGCGCCAGCAGGTCCGGGGCAGATAATTCACCCCTCCACTTT. Translated, it reads CASRSGADNSPLHF. Full variable domain (CDR3 extended with the reference TRBV5-1 and TRBJ1-6 proteins): KAGVTQTPRYLIKTRGQQVTLSCSPISGHRSVSWYQQTPGQGLQFLFEYFSETQRNKGNFPGRFSGRQFSNSRSEMNVSTLELGDSALYLCASRSGADNSPLHFGNGTRLTVT.